This T cell receptor (beta chain) came from a study of cytomegalovirus exposure and HLA in healthy donors (dated by TCRdb to 2016 to 2017). Describing the broader study: An earlier analysis of roughly 570 of the donors reported about 300 Gb of sequence data and 100 million to 120 million unique TCR beta sequences obtained from around 170 million T cells. In addition to the first cohort of roughly 700 subjects, a separate validation cohort of 130 or so different subjects was used. Rather than drawing on any new phenotypic data, the later analysis identified candidate immune exposures from TCR beta sequences and the way those sequences occurred across donors. Donor age, sex, ethnicity and CMV serostatus were compiled alongside the repertoire data. An early release covering 550 to 650 HLA-typed donors comprised about 300 gigabases of sequencing data and approximately 85 million unique TCR sequences. Several DR-DQ haplotypes were treated as single units for association and clustering because of strong linkage in the cohort. High-throughput TCR immunosequencing, statistical association of individual TCRs with disease status, and machine learning were combined to predict cytomegalovirus infection status. Among the roughly 380 genotyped donors, about 83% belonged to the genetic ancestry cluster associated with self-reported Caucasian donors. A later genetic analysis took genome-wide SNP genotypes for about three fifths of the roughly 670 donors and used that subset as a discovery cohort. A later analysis re-analyzed previously published TCR beta repertoires from about 600 donors and added high-resolution HLA genotyping to study TCR occurrence patterns. The number of typed donors differed by locus: roughly 620-640 for A, B, C, DRB1 and DQB1; some 500 for DQA1; approximately 610 for DPA1; and about 470 for DPB1. The study profiled the T cell repertoires of about 640 subjects by immunosequencing and related them to cytomegalovirus serostatus. HLA typing included class I and class II loci at four-digit resolution. The study aimed to test whether cataloging public T cell receptors could reveal signatures of past pathogen exposure. Across some 400 genotyped donors of the cohort, an average of about 240,000 unique TCR beta nucleotide sequences per donor were sequenced, and approximately 17% of those sequences were non-productive. To decide whether each TCR beta V gene segment behaved as functional or pseudogenic, an earlier analysis of fewer than 750 of the donors relied on high-throughput TCR beta sequencing. All discovery cohort repertoires had been generated on a single sequencing platform. The investigation overall reported the following: In a later analysis, most CMV-associated TCR beta chains were found to appear HLA-restricted, with HLA associations seemingly driven largely by CMV exposure. Several of the top co-occurrence clusters appeared to be linked to parvovirus B19, influenza, CMV and Epstein-Barr virus, according to a later analysis. The cohort was sequenced for TCR beta chains only, and without alpha or paired-chain data the features that could be detected were limited. Linkage disequilibrium might explain the correlated functional status among segregating V segments, but an unknown experimental factor could not be excluded. In an earlier analysis of about 600 of the donors, most TCR beta V segments appeared in productive rearrangements about 87% or about 30% of the time, broadly matching IMGT annotations. While some public TCRs were present in many individuals, most TCR sequences turned up only very rarely across donors. According to the authors, the approach could potentially be generalized to other disease states and immunological phenotypes. Assigning TCR associations to individual alleles was difficult when HLA alleles, especially DR and DQ, strongly co-occurred. A later genetic analysis reported fewer N-insertions in productive TCRs among donors in an Asian-associated ancestry cluster than the 666-donor mean. In a later analysis, TCR association rates were found to vary across HLA loci, with the most associated TCRs seen for DRB1 alleles and the fewest for HLA-C alleles. The study gave a list of about 160 TCR beta chains associated with cytomegalovirus. A further reported finding was that TCR beta sequences accurately predicted the HLA-A and HLA-B alleles for most subjects in the first cohort. At a false discovery rate of 0.05, a later analysis linked some 17,000 TCR beta sequences to specific HLA alleles. Because counts were too low, under 20 rarely observed V segments, including chromosome 9 orphons, were left out of the earlier analysis of about 500 of the donors. A later analysis found that HLA-associated TCR beta chains were more clonally expanded and had lower generation probabilities than equally common non-associated chains. A later genetic analysis associated a missense DCLRE1C variant with V-gene and J-gene trimming of TCR beta chains, and an independent cohort replicated the association. Presence/absence analyses assumed roughly uniform sequencing depth across donors, an assumption that may not hold. Because some donors lacked HLA typing at each locus, the association tests relied only on the typed subset. The 87-base-pair reads could not distinguish some IMGT-functional V segments, including TRBV6-2 and TRBV6-3, so those segments were excluded. The sequencing pipeline was judged likely to have produced a cluster of highly shared sequence variants as a technical artifact. A few of the identified cytomegalovirus-associated TCR beta chains were confirmed in vitro to be specific for cytomegalovirus antigens. The classifier was reported to diagnose cytomegalovirus status with high specificity and sensitivity in both the original and validation cohorts. The only immune exposure information available for the cohort was CMV serostatus.

The cohort comprised some 730 healthy bone marrow donors. At the time of sampling, all cohort members were nominally healthy, though unrecorded immune exposures were likely present. The donor tested CMV seronegative and was one of the 352 seronegative cohort members. Every donor gave a peripheral blood sample, and the peripheral blood mononuclear cells from that sample were used for TCR beta sequencing. Genomic DNA was extracted from the blood cell samples with the Qiagen DNeasy Blood Extraction Kit. Concerning this clone: What antigen it recognizes has not been identified. No much larger clone is present one base from it, and per-base qualities are unavailable.

Receptor amplification or capture employed the immunoSEQ multiplex PCR assay. For the multiplex PCR, a mixture combining 60 forward primers for TCR Vbeta segments and 13 reverse primers for TCR Jbeta segments was used. A multiplex PCR assay on genomic DNA amplified the CDR3 region of rearranged TCR beta genes. Amplified TCR beta libraries were sequenced as 87-base-pair reads on the Illumina HiSeq System. The authors' pipeline ran thus. In a later analysis, about 80 million unique TCR beta chains were counted across the approximately 670 repertoires, and roughly 11 million of these chains were shared by at least two donors. A nearest-neighbor algorithm error-corrected the raw reads and collapsed the reads into unique sequences, merging closely related sequences to remove PCR and sequencing errors. To assign V, D and J gene segments, CDR3 sequences were aligned to IMGT reference sequences. Each retained sequence needed at least a six-nucleotide match to both a V gene segment and a J gene segment. A rearrangement was called productive if the CDR3 had no stop codons and remained in frame with V and J, and every other rearrangement was called non-productive. CDR3 was defined according to IMGT convention as the region running from the second conserved V-encoded cysteine to the conserved J-encoded phenylalanine. In an earlier analysis of around 640 of the donors, sequences lacking an unambiguous match to a single V gene segment were excluded. In an earlier analysis of a few hundred of the donors, V segments were called functional above 56.7% productive rearrangements and were called segregating when the between-donor standard deviation exceeded 5%. A statistical classification framework was built for diagnosing cytomegalovirus status from the catalog of TCR beta chain sequences. A later analysis assigned V and J genes by comparing TCR nucleotide sequences with IMGT/GENE-DB human TR gene sequences. Using the TCRdist pipeline, a later analysis assigned CDR3 sequences along with most-parsimonious VDJ recombination scenarios. A later analysis defined each TCR beta chain by its CDR3 amino acid sequence plus V-gene family, and excluded reads lacking a unique V-gene family. As a way to deal with suspected cross-contamination and a sequencing artifact, a later analysis dropped approximately 590 nucleotide sequences that were highly shared and had low generation probability. A later analysis calculated a clonal expansion index for each public chain from normalized within-repertoire ranks of inferred template counts. A later analysis computed generation probabilities with a VDJ recombination model fitted to out-of-frame rearrangements, and checked the results against IGoR. In a later analysis, TCR-TCR, TCR-HLA and TCR-CMV co-occurrence was scored with hypergeometric tests, and a repertoire-size bias correction was applied to TCR pairs. False discovery rates were estimated in a later analysis by permuting HLA or CMV assignments 20 times. In a later analysis, co-occurring TCRs were grouped using DBSCAN, with TCRdist sequence similarity added in when clustering inside HLA-allele-positive subsets. Co-occurrence clustering excluded repertoires with fewer than 30,000 or more than 120,000 public chains, plus five with anomalous nucleotide sharing. The source is immuneACCESS, and TCRdb retained only in-frame sequences with V and J called. Part of the clones is not carried over; for the studies checked, unresolved V genes explain less than half of this, and the remainder is unexplained. V, J and clone size reflect that table, while D and trimming were determined from the DNA. This sample lists under 200,000 clones; 80% were detected once. Roughly 1.2% of the sample rests with the top ten.

The CDR3 starts with the cysteine, ends with the phenylalanine, and has 15 residues. Solely the CDR3 DNA is kept, with 45 bases framed from the first base. For CDR1 and CDR2, the germline V gene (reference sequence) lists MNHEY and SMNVEV. V and J lose 0 bases and 5 bases, and a span of 11 bases separates them. The specimen was PBMCs. This receptor was obtained from a woman in her fifties or sixties in good health and CMV-seronegative. Recombination joined TRBV27 with TRBJ2-1; a tentative D call is TRBD1 (6 bases match). The CDR3 loop reads CASSLSWGPNNEQFF. The sequenced DNA: TGTGCCAGCAGTTTATCATGGGGGCCGAACAATGAGCAGTTCTTC.